These 32 T cell receptor beta chains originate from one sample sequenced in a study of quantifying T cell responses using KT2 cells. Study-level information: TCR alpha and beta constant-region primers primed reverse transcription of RNA.

The cDNA 3' end received a ligated oligonucleotide with a UMI. The first PCR ran approximately 4 cycles with an equimolar RC1.1 and RC1.2 beta primer mix. TCRdb recomputed calls from the UMI-ligation and nested PCR reads with MiXCR, one row per CDR3 protein. This sample has 25,000 to 35,000 distinct CDR3 sequences, with about a tenth found just once. The sample comprised PBMCs spiked with cells of the T cell clone KT2. The receptors originated from a human donor.

The sample holds many counts of this clonotype. J is TRBJ2-1 and V is TRBV12-3 or TRBV12-4, with 11 bases fitting TRBD2. With 8 bases clipped from V and 9 bases from J, the junction kept 9 bases outside the gene matches. The CDR3 is made up of 14 amino acids. CDR3 DNA sequence: TGTGCCAGCCTACTAGCGGGGGCTGCTCGTGAGCAGTTCTTC. Translated, it gives CASLLAGAAREQFF.

This clonotype has a count of ten or more. The CDR3 is CASARGQGLYGYTF. The CDR3, as DNA: TGTGCCAGCGCACGGGGACAGGGCCTCTATGGCTACACCTTC. The V call is TRBV2, the J call TRBJ1-2; 9 bases agree with TRBD1. V gave up 8 bases and J gave up 4 bases; unmatched junction bases: 8. CDR3 size: 14 residues. Germline lookup yields CDR1 SNHLY and CDR2 FYNNEI. Combining the CDR3 with reference TRBV2 and TRBJ1-2 gives the whole variable domain EPEVTQTPSHQVTQMGQEVILRCVPISNHLYFYWYRQILGQKVEFLVSFYNNEISEKSEIFDDQFSVERPDGSNFTLKIRSTKLEDSAMYFCASARGQGLYGYTFGSGTRLTVV.

Concerning this clonotype: Given a much more abundant clone one base away, this may be a read error. The V gene is TRBV20-1, the J gene TRBJ2-7; D perhaps matches TRBD2 (5 bases). V was trimmed by 6 bases and J by 5 bases, leaving 20 bases between them. This CDR3 spans 14 amino acids. Germline assignment: CDR1 DFQATT and CDR2 SNEGSKA (reference sequence). CDR3 DNA sequence: TGCAGTGCCCCGTTCGAGGGAAACACGAACGAGCAGTACTTC. Translating gives CSAPFEGNTNEQYF.

A note on this clonotype: A read error is possible here, since a much larger clone lies one base away. The V call is TRBV9, the J call TRBJ1-5, with D maybe TRBD1 (5 bases). Germline CDR1 reads SGDLS; CDR2 reads YYNGEE. The CDR3 spans 15 residues. CDR3 amino acids: CASSVDGGKDQPQNF. CDR3 nucleotide sequence: TGTGCCAGCAGCGTAGATGGGGGGAAGGATCAGCCCCAGAATTTT. The full variable domain, completed using reference TRBV9 and TRBJ1-5, is DSGVTQTPKHLITATGQRVTLRCSPRSGDLSVYWYQQSLDQGLQFLIQYYNGEERAKGNILERFSAQQFPDLHSELNLSSLELGDSALYFCASSVDGGKDQPQNFGDGTRLSIL.

This clonotype has at least ten counts. The rearrangement uses TRBV11-2 and TRBJ2-3; TRBD2 matches 11 bases. J was trimmed by 4 bases and V by 5 bases; bases with no gene match: 14. Per the germline V gene, CDR1 is SGHAT and CDR2 is FQNNGV. This CDR3 region has 18 residues. The chain's CDR3 is CASSKIKSGTSGSDTQYF. The CDR3 bases are TGTGCCAGCAGCAAGATCAAGAGTGGGACTAGCGGTTCAGATACGCAGTATTTT.

The V call is TRBV5-6, the J call TRBJ2-3; no definite D call. Germline V CDR1 and CDR2: SGHDT, YYEEEE. This CDR3 contains 14 residues. V was pared by 2 bases and J by 5 bases, with 12 bases between. CDR3 sequence reads: CASSFSTTLDTQYF. The CDR3 coding sequence is TGTGCCAGCAGCTTCTCAACTACCTTAGATACGCAGTATTTT.

The rearrangement joins TRBV7-9 to TRBJ1-2; D is unresolved. The CDR3 sequence is 14 residues long. Looked up from germline, CDR1 is SEHNR and CDR2 is FQNEAQ (reference sequence). V was clipped by 5 bases and J by 2 bases, with 12 bases between them. The CDR3 coding sequence is TGTGCCAGCAGCCCATCCGCGGAGAACTATGGCTACACCTTC. Translated: CASSPSAENYGYTF.

The rearrangement joins TRBV4-1 to TRBJ1-2; D is undetermined. Germline loops: CDR1 MGHRA, CDR2 YSYEKL. V gave up 0 bases and J gave up 6 bases, with 11 bases separating them. The CDR3 has 14 amino acids. CDR3: CASSQDAAGDGYTF. The CDR3 DNA sequence: TGCGCCAGCAGCCAAGATGCGGCTGGGGATGGCTACACCTTC.

At least ten counts were recorded for this clonotype. J is TRBJ2-2 and V is TRBV5-1; D remains unclear. The CDR3 sequence is 13 residues long. Between the trimmed V and J ends, which lost 7 bases and 0 bases, there was a span of 7 bases. Germline CDR1 is SGHRS and CDR2 is YFSETQ. The CDR3 region is CASRYSNTGELFF. In DNA form, the CDR3 reads TGCGCCAGCCGGTATTCGAACACCGGGGAGCTGTTTTTT.

This clonotype has a count of ten or more. This chain links TRBV5-1 with TRBJ2-3; D gene ambiguous. The V gene's germline CDR1 is SGHRS and CDR2 YFSETQ. Trimming stripped 0 bases from V and 6 bases from J, with 8 bases between. The CDR3 contains 13 residues. Written as DNA, the CDR3 is TGCGCCAGCAGCTTGGATCTAACCGATACGCAGTATTTT. As protein: CASSLDLTDTQYF.

This clonotype was detected many times. CDR3 in DNA: TGTGCCAGCAGCTCTACAGGGGATAGCAATTCACCCCTCCACTTT. This codes for CASSSTGDSNSPLHF. The chain carries TRBV7-9 and TRBJ1-6; 7 positions agree with TRBD1. Per germline, CDR1 SEHNR and CDR2 FQNEAQ (reference sequence). V shed 4 bases, J shed 7 bases, and the junction held 7 bases outside the gene matches. The CDR3 spans 15 residues.

The rearrangement uses TRBV6-1 and TRBJ1-1; 10 bases are a match to TRBD1. V trimming: 7 bases; J trimming: 7 bases; junction bases outside the gene matches: 9. The germline gives CDR1 MNHNS, CDR2 SASEGT. The CDR3 has 14 amino acids. The CDR3 DNA reads TGTGCCAGCAAGCCCCCGGACAGGGGGATTGAAGCTTTCTTT. Translation gives CASKPPDRGIEAFF.

This clonotype was detected many times. V usage is TRBV20-1 and J usage is TRBJ2-7; no clear D gene. The V gene's germline CDR1 is DFQATT and CDR2 SNEGSKA (reference sequence). This CDR3 comprises 14 residues. V was pared by 6 bases and J by 3 bases, with 18 bases between. This CDR3 reads CSAPPPTAVYEQYF. CDR3 sequence (DNA): TGCAGTGCGCCCCCACCCACGGCAGTCTACGAGCAGTACTTC.

The rearrangement uses TRBV19 and TRBJ1-5, with TRBD1 as a possible D gene (5 bases). The CDR3 consists of 13 residues. Per the germline V gene, CDR1 is LNHDA and CDR2 is SQIVND (reference sequence). Trimming removed 7 bases at V and 6 bases at J, with 13 bases between. The CDR3 DNA sequence: TGTGCCAGTAATCCCCAGGGTAGTCAGCCCCAGCATTTT. Protein: CASNPQGSQPQHF.

The chain employs TRBV7-6 and TRBJ2-1, with D unresolved. Germline lookup yields CDR1 SGHVS and CDR2 FNYEAQ. V lost 3 bases, J lost 0 bases, and 9 bases lay in between. This CDR3 has 15 residues. DNA of the CDR3: TGTGCCAGCAGCTTTGGCTATACCTCCTACAATGAGCAGTTCTTC. This sequence encodes CASSFGYTSYNEQFF.

The CDR3 DNA follows: TGTGCCAGCAGCTCGCGGCGGAGCGCCAATGAGCAGTTCTTC. Translation: CASSSRRSANEQFF. The chain links TRBV7-2 to TRBJ2-1; unclear D gene. The CDR3 extends over 14 amino acids. The germline V and J ends were trimmed by 4 bases and 6 bases, with 13 bases remaining between them. Germline V gives CDR1 SGHTA, CDR2 FQGNSA.

This clonotype was observed a few times. The genes are TRBV3-1 and TRBJ2-2; tentative D call: TRBD2 (5 bases). There are 16 residues in the CDR3. Per the germline V gene, CDR1 is LGHDT and CDR2 is YNNKEL (reference sequence). V gave up 4 bases and J gave up 1 base, with 13 bases separating them. This CDR3 is CASSPVIAWNTGELFF. DNA of the CDR3: TGTGCCAGCAGCCCCGTTATAGCGTGGAACACCGGGGAGCTGTTTTTT.

This clonotype was found a few times. The chain has TRBV10-3 and TRBJ1-5; D gene uncertain. The CDR3 runs 18 residues. CDR1 is ENHRY and CDR2 is SYGVKD in the germline V gene. V lost 0 bases and J lost 7, with 22 bases in between. This CDR3 reads CAISESSPTWNSPQPQHF. CDR3 DNA: TGTGCCATCAGTGAGTCGTCTCCCACATGGAATTCCCCCCAGCCCCAGCATTTT.

The V gene is TRBV7-8, the J gene TRBJ2-7; TRBD1 aligns across 8 bases. Germline CDR1 is SGHVS and CDR2 is FQNEAQ. The junction had 11 bases not matched to a gene; V was cut back by 5 bases and J by 2 bases. The CDR3 has 16 residues. The CDR3 DNA is TGTGCCAGCAGCAACTACAGGGGGACGAGCCCCTACGAGCAGTACTTC. Translating gives CASSNYRGTSPYEQYF.

V is TRBV6-5 and J is TRBJ2-6; perhaps TRBD1 as D (6 bases). The CDR3 is 14 amino acids. The V and J ends lost 6 bases and 3 bases respectively, with 9 bases between them. Germline V CDR1 and CDR2: MNHEY, SVGAGI. In DNA form, the CDR3 reads TGTGCCAGCAGCCACAGGGTTGGGGCCAACGTCCTGACTTTC. Translated: CASSHRVGANVLTF.

This clonotype was seen many times. In DNA, the CDR3 is TGCGCCAGCAGCTTGGACCGGAGAACCTACGAGCAGTACTTC. It encodes CASSLDRRTYEQYF. The chain has TRBV5-1 and TRBJ2-7; D not resolved. V was cut by 0 bases and J by 2 bases, with 9 bases left in between. Germline V gene lookup returns CDR1 SGHRS and CDR2 YFSETQ. This CDR3 has 14 amino acids.

In this sample, this clonotype turned up a few times. The genes are TRBV4-3 and TRBJ1-5, with D unresolved. The length of the CDR3 is 13 residues. The germline gives CDR1 LGHNA, CDR2 YSLEER. Trimming pared 3 bases from V and 7 bases from J, leaving 10 bases between. The CDR3 sequence: CASSQHLRQPQHF. The CDR3 DNA follows: TGCGCCAGCAGCCAGCATCTTAGACAGCCCCAGCATTTT.

This clonotype was detected ten times or more. V is TRBV20-1 and J is TRBJ2-5; TRBD1 aligns across 8 bases. V lost 1 base and J lost 0; bases outside the gene matches: 4. This CDR3 is built from 15 residues. CDR1 is DFQATT, CDR2 SNEGSKA, per germline (reference sequence). The DNA for the CDR3 is TGCAGTGCTAGAGCCCTGGACAGGGACCAAGAGACCCAGTACTTC. Amino acid sequence: CSARALDRDQETQYF.

CDR3 nucleotide sequence: TGCGCCAGCAGCTTAAGACAGTCAGGGCTGACTGGCTACACCTTC. Translated, it gives CASSLRQSGLTGYTF. This sequence joins TRBV5-1 and TRBJ1-2, with D possibly matching TRBD1 (5 bases). Trimming took 2 bases from V and 7 from J, leaving 18 bases between them. The length of the CDR3 is 15 residues. Germline V gene lookup returns CDR1 SGHRS and CDR2 YFSETQ.

The table lists this clonotype with many counts. The V call is TRBV7-2, the J call TRBJ2-1, with D uncertain. Between the trimmed V and J ends, which lost 1 base and 2 bases, there was a span of 9 bases. The CDR3 runs to 15 residues. Germline V lookup: CDR1 SGHTA, CDR2 FQGNSA. CDR3 in amino acids: CASSLVVSTYNEQFF. The CDR3 bases are TGTGCCAGCAGCTTAGTGGTGTCCACCTACAATGAGCAGTTCTTC.

This clonotype was counted many times. The chain recombines TRBV20-1 with TRBJ1-2; the D gene is possibly TRBD1 (5 bases). The CDR3 totals 12 residues. CDR1 and CDR2 from the germline V gene are DFQATT and SNEGSKA (reference sequence). The V and J ends lost 6 bases and 8 bases respectively, with 16 bases between them. The CDR3 sequence: CSAATDVGGYTF. The CDR3 DNA reads as TGCAGTGCAGCGACAGATGTCGGCGGCTACACCTTC.

This clonotype was seen more than once but under ten times. The V call is TRBV6-2 or TRBV6-3, the J call TRBJ2-5; D may be TRBD1 or TRBD2 (5 bases each). The germline V gene encodes CDR1 MNHEY and CDR2 SVGEGT. V lost 0 bases, J lost 5 bases, and 13 bases lay in between. The CDR3 spans 15 residues. The CDR3 DNA follows: TGTGCCAGCAGTTACTCGCCATTTGAGGGGGAGACCCAGTACTTC. Protein: CASSYSPFEGETQYF.

This clonotype has just a few counts. This chain joins TRBV5-5 and TRBJ1-1; weak D call: TRBD1 (5 bases). V was trimmed by 0 bases and J by 0 bases, leaving 9 bases between them. The CDR3 extends over 15 amino acids. Germline lookup yields CDR1 SGHKS and CDR2 YYEKEE (reference sequence). This CDR3 reads CASSLAAGLNTEAFF. In DNA, the CDR3 is TGTGCCAGCAGCTTGGCCGCAGGGTTGAACACTGAAGCTTTCTTT.

The rearrangement uses TRBV23-1 and TRBJ2-1; D is uncertain. TRBV23-1 is sorted into the ORF group, with uncertain function. This CDR3 has 11 residues. Deletions cut 3 bases from V and 6 bases from J, with 3 bases between. CDR3 in amino acids: CASSHPNEQFF. CDR3 sequence (DNA): TGCGCCAGCAGTCACCCCAATGAGCAGTTCTTC.

Worth noting for this clonotype: A much bigger clone sits one base away, suggesting this may be a read error. This sequence joins TRBV25-1 and TRBJ2-3, with D possibly being TRBD2 (5 bases). The germline V and J ends were trimmed by 4 bases and 4 bases, with 15 bases remaining between them. Germline V lookup: CDR1 MGHDK, CDR2 SYGVNS. The CDR3 spans 15 residues. CDR3 bases: TGTGCCAGCAGTGTGGCTAGCCGGGCAGCAGATACGCAGTATTTT. Its protein is CASSVASRAADTQYF.

The chain links TRBV24-1 to TRBJ2-2; no definite D call. Per the germline V gene, CDR1 is KGHDR and CDR2 is SFDVKD. The V gene lost 5 bases and the J gene lost 9 bases, with 6 bases spanning the gap. The CDR3 loop spans 11 amino acids. DNA of the CDR3: TGTGCCACCAGTGCTCGGCGGGAGCTGTTTTTT. Translation gives CATSARRELFF.

Concerning this clonotype itself: The junction and the germline gene differ at one end; a read error may be behind it. This chain connects TRBV11-2 to TRBJ1-1; D possibly corresponds to TRBD1 (5 bases). The CDR3 has 15 residues. Germline loops: CDR1 SGHAT, CDR2 FQNNGV. The CDR3 DNA reads TGTGCCAGCAGCTTAATGGGGCAGTGGAACCCTGAAGCCTTCTTT. This encodes CASSLMGQWNPEAFF.